Following are 10 T cell receptor beta chains from one sample sequenced in a study of cytomegalovirus exposure and HLA in healthy donors. Amplification used 60 Vbeta primers and 13 Jbeta primers. Assay used: immunoSEQ multiplex PCR; TCRdb lists only in-frame clones, some missing. The data show 150,000 to 200,000 clones, 77% seen once. Material for sequencing was PBMCs. The receptors shown here come from a woman under 40 in good health and CMV-seronegative.

This clone has more than one count but fewer than ten. J is TRBJ2-7 and V is TRBV2, with a possible D match to TRBD1 (6 bases). V lost 2 bases and J 0 bases, leaving 11 bases between the germline ends. From germline, CDR1 is SNHLY and CDR2 FYNNEI. This CDR3 has 15 residues. CDR3 loop: CASSESTGSSYEQYF. CDR3 nucleotide sequence: TGTGCCAGCAGTGAATCTACAGGGAGCTCCTACGAGCAGTACTTC.

V and J are TRBV6-1 and TRBJ2-3; the D gene is possibly TRBD1 (5 bases). V dropped 6 bases and J dropped 1 base, with 14 bases sitting between them. The germline gives CDR1 MNHNS, CDR2 SASEGT. There are 15 residues in the CDR3. The CDR3 DNA reads as TGTGCCAGCAGGGACCTAGGGGTTGGCACAGATACGCAGTATTTT. Translating gives CASRDLGVGTDTQYF.

The chain combines TRBV2 with TRBJ1-2, with a tentative D call TRBD1 (6 bases). From germline, CDR1 is SNHLY and CDR2 FYNNEI. This CDR3 has 14 amino acids. With 7 bases removed from V and 4 bases from J, the gap between germline ends came to 16 bases. CDR3 coding DNA: TGTGCCAGCACTAGGGACACCATGGGCTATGGCTACACCTTC. This codes for CASTRDTMGYGYTF.

The rearrangement links TRBV4-1 to TRBJ2-7; 8 nucleotides agree with TRBD1. Trimming removed 4 bases from V and 0 bases from J; junction bases left unmatched: 11. This CDR3 spans 17 amino acids. Germline values: CDR1 MGHRA, CDR2 YSYEKL. Here the CDR3 DNA reads TGCGCCAGCAGCCCCTATAGGGTACAGGGGGTCTCCTACGAGCAGTACTTC. This gives the protein CASSPYRVQGVSYEQYF.

The rearrangement joins TRBV15 to TRBJ1-2; the D is unclear. Trimming removed 2 bases from V and 4 bases from J, with 14 bases in between. Germline CDR1 LNHNV, CDR2 YYDKDF (reference sequence). This CDR3 comprises 15 residues. The CDR3 protein is CATSRSGPGGYGYTF. In DNA, the CDR3 is TGTGCCACCAGCAGATCCGGACCGGGAGGCTATGGCTACACCTTC. Based on the CDR3 plus reference TRBV15 and TRBJ1-2, the full variable domain is DAMVIQNPRYQVTQFGKPVTLSCSQTLNHNVMYWYQQKSSQAPKLLFHYYDKDFNNEADTPDNFQSRRPNTSFCFLDIRSPGLGDTAMYLCATSRSGPGGYGYTFGSGTRLTVV.

In its sample, this clone was seen once. This sequence joins TRBV27 and TRBJ2-2, with a possible D match to TRBD2 (6 bases). This CDR3 spans 16 amino acids. Germline V lookup: CDR1 MNHEY, CDR2 SMNVEV (reference sequence). V was shortened by 4 bases and J by 3 bases, with 15 bases between the two germline ends. CDR3 DNA: TGTGCCAGCAGTTCGCTCAGCGGGTCTTACACCGGGGAGCTGTTTTTT. Amino acid sequence: CASSSLSGSYTGELFF.

This sequence joins TRBV9 and TRBJ2-2; 8 nucleotides line up with TRBD2. Trimming took 6 bases from V and 0 from J; bases not matched to a gene: 4. Per the germline V gene, CDR1 is SGDLS and CDR2 is YYNGEE. This CDR3 spans 15 amino acids. As DNA, the CDR3 is TGTGCCAGCAACCCAGCGGGAGCGAACACCGGGGAGCTGTTTTTT. Translating gives CASNPAGANTGELFF. The variable domain in full, completed from reference TRBV9 and TRBJ2-2, reads DSGVTQTPKHLITATGQRVTLRCSPRSGDLSVYWYQQSLDQGLQFLIQYYNGEERAKGNILERFSAQQFPDLHSELNLSSLELGDSALYFCASNPAGANTGELFFGEGSRLTVL.

The V gene is TRBV6-1, the J gene TRBJ1-5; D possibly corresponds to TRBD1 (6 bases). Germline CDR1 is MNHNS and CDR2 is SASEGT. Trimming removed 0 bases from V and 4 bases from J, with 13 bases in between. The CDR3 is 16 residues long. CDR3 sequence: CASSEAPGQLNQPQHF. The CDR3 nucleotides are TGTGCCAGCAGTGAAGCTCCAGGACAGTTAAATCAGCCCCAGCATTTT.

This chain connects TRBV5-1 to TRBJ2-3; 7 positions match TRBD2. The germline V gene encodes CDR1 SGHRS and CDR2 YFSETQ. J gave up 2 bases and V 0 bases, and 6 bases lay outside the gene matches. The CDR3 totals 16 residues. The CDR3 loop is CASSLVPSGVTDTQYF. The CDR3 nucleotides are TGCGCCAGCAGCTTGGTTCCTAGCGGTGTCACAGATACGCAGTATTTT.

In its sample, this clone was seen once. The rearrangement uses TRBV7-2 and TRBJ2-7; D may be TRBD1 (5 bases). Germline V gene lookup returns CDR1 SGHTA and CDR2 FQGNSA. The germline V and J ends were trimmed by 5 bases and 2 bases, with 19 bases remaining between them. There are 16 residues in the CDR3. The CDR3 sequence is CASSGFVRQNPYEQYF. The CDR3 nucleotides are TGTGCCAGCAGCGGGTTCGTCCGACAGAATCCCTACGAGCAGTACTTC. Complete variable domain (other parts from reference TRBV7-2 and TRBJ2-7): GAGVSQSPSNKVTEKGKDVELRCDPISGHTALYWYRQSLGQGLEFLIYFQGNSAPDKSGLPSDRFSAERTGGSVSTLTIQRTQQEDSAVYLCASSGFVRQNPYEQYFGPGTRLTVT.